The clone carrying this T cell receptor beta chain has just a few counts. What it binds is unknown. Losses at the gene ends were 0 bases for V and 5 bases for J; bases not matched to a gene: 10. Germline loops: CDR1 MNHNS, CDR2 SASEGT. The CDR3 length is 16 residues. These data belong to a study of T cell repertoires in cytomegalovirus infection. Background on the study: Public TCR beta signatures indicated both CMV infection and matching HLA type.

Regarding the study as a whole: Carriers of CMV plus the relevant HLA were identified by cumulative public TCR beta family frequency.

TCRdb processed the reads anew with MiXCR; each CDR3 protein has one entry. This sample carries hundreds of thousands of distinct CDR3 sequences, approximately 31% of them seen once, and the ten largest clones take around an eighth. The sequence derives from a human donor in good health (CMV status not recorded). Some clones in this sample may be carry-over from other donors' samples. Specimen: cultured CD8+ T cells from PBMCs, collected from culture after CMV antigen stimulation. The rearrangement links TRBV6-1 to TRBJ2-7; the match to TRBD1 covers 7 bases. The CDR3 spells CASSEAFSGGFHEQYF. As DNA, the CDR3 is TGTGCCAGCAGTGAAGCATTTTCAGGGGGTTTCCACGAGCAGTACTTC.